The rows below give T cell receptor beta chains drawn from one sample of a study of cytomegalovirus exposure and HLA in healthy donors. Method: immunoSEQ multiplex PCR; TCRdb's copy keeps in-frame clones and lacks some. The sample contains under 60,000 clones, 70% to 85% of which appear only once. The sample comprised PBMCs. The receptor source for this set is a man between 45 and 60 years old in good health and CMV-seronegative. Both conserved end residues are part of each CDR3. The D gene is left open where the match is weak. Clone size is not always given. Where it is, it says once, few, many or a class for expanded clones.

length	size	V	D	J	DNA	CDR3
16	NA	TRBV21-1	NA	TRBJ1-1	TGTGCCAGCAGCAAAACGACGGACAGGTGGGAGACTGAAGCTTTCTTT	CASSKTTDRWETEAFF
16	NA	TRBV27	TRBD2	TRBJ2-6	TGTGCCAGCAGTTTGATGGGACTAGCTGGGGCCAACGTCCTGACTTTC	CASSLMGLAGANVLTF
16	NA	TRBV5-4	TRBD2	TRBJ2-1	TGTGCCAGCAGCGCAACGGGACTAGCGGGGTACAATGAGCAGTTCTTC	CASSATGLAGYNEQFF
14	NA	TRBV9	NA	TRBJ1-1	TGTGCCAGCAGCGTAGTTCCCAAGAGCACTGAAGCTTTCTTT	CASSVVPKSTEAFF
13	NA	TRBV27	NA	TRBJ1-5	TGTGCCACCAGTATAAATAGCAATCAGCCCCAGCATTTT	CATSINSNQPQHF
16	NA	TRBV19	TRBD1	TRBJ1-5	TGTGCCAGTAGTATAGTCGGGACAGCCACTAATCAGCCCCAGCATTTT	CASSIVGTATNQPQHF
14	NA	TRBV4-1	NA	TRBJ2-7	TGCGCCAGCAGCCCGACACCCGGATCCTACGAGCAGTACTTC	CASSPTPGSYEQYF
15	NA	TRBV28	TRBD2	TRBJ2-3	TGTGCCAGCAGTTTGGTCGGGGGGGCCACAGATACGCAGTATTTT	CASSLVGGATDTQYF
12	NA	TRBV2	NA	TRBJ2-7	TGTGCCAGCAGCTTTAGCTCCTACGAGCAGTACTTC	CASSFSSYEQYF
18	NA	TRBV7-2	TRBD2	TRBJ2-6	TGTGCCAGCAGGCTAGCGGGAACAACCTTGGGGGGGGCCAACGTCCTGACTTTC	CASRLAGTTLGGANVLTF
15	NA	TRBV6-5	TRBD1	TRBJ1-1	TGTGCCAGCAGTCCCCGGGACAGGGGCTACACTGAAGCTTTCTTT	CASSPRDRGYTEAFF
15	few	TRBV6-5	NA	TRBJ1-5	TGTGCCAGCAGTTACGCGTCAGGGAGGGATCAGCCCCAGCATTTT	CASSYASGRDQPQHF
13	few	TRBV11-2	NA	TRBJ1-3	TGTGCCAGCAGCTCTATTCCTGGAAACACCATATATTTT	CASSSIPGNTIYF
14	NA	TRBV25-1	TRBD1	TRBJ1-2	TGTGCCAGCAGTATTCCCAGACAGGGGTATTGCTACACCTTC	CASSIPRQGYCYTF
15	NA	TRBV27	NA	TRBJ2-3	TGTGCCAGCAGTCCCCTTCGGGGGAGCACAGATACGCAGTATTTT	CASSPLRGSTDTQYF
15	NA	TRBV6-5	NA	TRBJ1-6	TGTGCCAGCAGTATATCCGAGGCGGGTAATTCACCCCTCCACTTT	CASSISEAGNSPLHF
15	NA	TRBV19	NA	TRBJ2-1	TGTGCCAGTACCTCCGACAGGAGCTCCTACAATGAGCAGTTCTTC	CASTSDRSSYNEQFF
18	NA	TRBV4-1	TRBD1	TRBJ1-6	TGCGCCAGCAGCCATCCCGGACAGGGGGCCGGAATTCCCTCACCCCTCCACTTT	CASSHPGQGAGIPSPLHF
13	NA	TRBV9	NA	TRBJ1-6	TGTGCCAGTGGGGGGAGGGGTAATTCACCCCTCCACTTT	CASGGRGNSPLHF
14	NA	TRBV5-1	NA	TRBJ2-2	TGCGCCAGCAGCTCACGAGGGAACACCGGGGAGCTGTTTTTT	CASSSRGNTGELFF
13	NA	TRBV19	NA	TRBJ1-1	TGTGCCAGTAGTCCCCAACTTAACACTGAAGCTTTCTTT	CASSPQLNTEAFF
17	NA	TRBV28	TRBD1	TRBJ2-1	TGTGCCTCTGGACCCGAGACAGGGCTCTTGGGTTACAATGAGCAGTTCTTC	CASGPETGLLGYNEQFF
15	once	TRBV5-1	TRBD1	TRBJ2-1	TGCGCCAGCAGCTTCTATGAGGGGGCCGGCAATGAGCAGTTCTTC	CASSFYEGAGNEQFF
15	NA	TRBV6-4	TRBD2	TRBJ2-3	TGTGCCAGCAGCAAAGGGAGCGGGGACACAGATACGCAGTATTTT	CASSKGSGDTDTQYF
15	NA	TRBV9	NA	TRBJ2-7	TGTGCCAGCAGCGCTGATGTGAACACTATCTACGAGCAGTACTTC	CASSADVNTIYEQYF
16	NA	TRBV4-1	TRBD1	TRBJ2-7	TGCGCCAGCAGCCAAGATCCGGGACAGGGTTCCTACGAGCAGTACTTC	CASSQDPGQGSYEQYF
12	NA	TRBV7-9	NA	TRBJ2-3	TGTGCCAGCAGCGGACGGGGAGATACGCAGTATTTT	CASSGRGDTQYF
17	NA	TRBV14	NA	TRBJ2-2	TGTGCCAGCAGCCAAGCTAAGTCGGCAGGGCCATCCGGGGAGCTGTTTTTT	CASSQAKSAGPSGELFF
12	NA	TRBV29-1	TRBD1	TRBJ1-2	TGCAGCGTTGAAGAGGGGACAGGACTGTACACCTTC	CSVEEGTGLYTF
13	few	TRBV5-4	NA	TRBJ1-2	TGTGCCAGCACCACCCTTCGGGGACACGGCTACACCTTC	CASTTLRGHGYTF
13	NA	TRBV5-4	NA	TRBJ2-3	TGTGCCAGCAGCTTGGCCACAACAGATACGCAGTATTTT	CASSLATTDTQYF
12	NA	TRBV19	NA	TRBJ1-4	TGTGCCAGTAGTCTCGACAGGCAAAAACTGTTTTTT	CASSLDRQKLFF
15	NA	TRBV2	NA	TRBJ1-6	TGTGCCAGCACCCTGGACAGTTTTAATAATTCACCCCTCCACTTT	CASTLDSFNNSPLHF
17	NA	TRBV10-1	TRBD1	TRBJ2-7	TGCGCCAGCAGTGACCAACCTCCCGGGACAGGGTCCTACGAGCAGTACTTC	CASSDQPPGTGSYEQYF
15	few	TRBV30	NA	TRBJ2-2	TGTGCCTGGAGCCGGCGGGGGCATCCCACCGGGGAGCTGTTTTTT	CAWSRRGHPTGELFF
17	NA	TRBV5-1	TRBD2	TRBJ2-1	TGCGCCAGCAGCCCCCGGACTAGCGGGGGGGGGTCTAATGAGCAGTTCTTC	CASSPRTSGGGSNEQFF
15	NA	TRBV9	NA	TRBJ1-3	TGTGCCAGCAGGGCGGGGGGCGGTCAAGGAAACACCATATATTTT	CASRAGGGQGNTIYF
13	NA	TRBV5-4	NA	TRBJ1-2	TGTGCCAGCAGCTTGGAACAATCGTATGGCTACACCTTC	CASSLEQSYGYTF
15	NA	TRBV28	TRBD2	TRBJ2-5	TGTGCCAGCGAGACTAGCGGGGGACTTTGGGAGACCCAGTACTTC	CASETSGGLWETQYF
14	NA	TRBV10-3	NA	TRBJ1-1	TGTGCCATCAGTGAGACTCGGGACTATACTGAAGCTTTCTTT	CAISETRDYTEAFF